Listed here is a single T cell receptor beta chain. There are a few counts of this clonotype. This receptor's antigen is unknown. The junction shows a germline mismatch at one end, possibly a read error. Graves' hyperthyroidism was defined as stable when no progression to ophthalmopathy occurred over 18 months of follow-up. Hyperthyroidism patients were newly diagnosed, had a disease duration of under 2 months, and were aged 18 to 65 years. The study excluded patients with uncontrolled infections, other autoimmune diseases, pregnancy or lactation. Diagnoses were based on clinical symptoms, serum thyroxine and TRAb, thyroid ultrasound and orbital computed tomography. PBMCs were isolated from 7.5 to 10 ml of fresh peripheral blood by Ficoll-Paque density gradient centrifugation. Total RNA was extracted with Trizol reagent, and quality was checked on an Agilent 2100 Bioanalyzer. The CDR3 covers 18 residues, taking in both the cysteine and the phenylalanine. Only the CDR3 DNA is retained, 54 bases long and in frame from the first base. The CDR1 and CDR2 encoded by the germline V gene (reference sequence) are MNHNY and SVGAGI.

This sample was taken from a study of T cells in Graves' hyperthyroidism and ophthalmopathy (dated by TCRdb to the late 2010s). Background for the entire study: Peripheral blood samples were taken at initial diagnosis, before any treatment was given. A discovery cohort of approximately 100 patients, approximately 44 with Graves' ophthalmopathy and about 60 with stable Graves' hyperthyroidism, was used to find distinguishing TCR V-J signatures. Whether ophthalmopathy could be predicted prospectively was tested in an independent validation cohort made up of approximately 19 hyperthyroidism patients plus 17 patients who later progressed to ophthalmopathy. The 90 to 100 discovery patients were randomly split 7:3 into training and test sets. In more than 5 Graves' hyperthyroidism patients, the study also compared T-cell repertoires from thyroid tissue with T-cell repertoires from blood. Once sampling was done, hyperthyroidism patients were given methimazole at a starting dose of 30 mg daily, whereas ophthalmopathy patients were given high-dose intravenous methylprednisolone. The paper reports TCR Vbeta CDR3 sequencing of some 140 peripheral blood samples: fewer than 50 ophthalmopathy, about 75 hyperthyroidism and approximately 17 progressor patients.

Study-wide findings and limitations: In cross-validation, a model built on a 13 V-J signature told ophthalmopathy apart from stable hyperthyroidism with under 90% sensitivity and roughly 83% specificity, and in testing the same model reached 80%/75%. Most expanded thyroid clonotypes (frequency above 0.001) were also detected in blood, suggesting blood repertoires may reflect thyroid immune responses. In validation, the model predicted progression to ophthalmopathy a median of roughly six months before onset, with around 70% sensitivity and 72.22% specificity. Sample size was not statistically predetermined, and investigators were not blinded to group allocation.

TCR beta CDR3 regions were amplified from RNA transcripts. The first round of RT-PCR for the TCR CDR3 was performed with the HTBI primer set and the Qiagen OneStep RT-PCR kit. Libraries were constructed in a second round of multiplex PCR, after which size selection and purification were carried out. Paired-end sequencing of the libraries was performed with 100 bp reads on an Illumina HiSeq2000. Per the original workflow: SOAPnuke was used to process the raw data, throwing out any read that contained adapters or uncalled bases, had a mean Phred below 15, or lacked an exact constant-primer or identifier match. COPE v1.2.5 was used to merge high-quality paired reads, and clonotypes were defined as unique nucleotide sequences. Clonotypes were aligned to IMGT TRBV, TRBD and TRBJ reference segments using MiTCR v1.1. Only V-J combinations with frequency above 0.0001, covering roughly 99% of repertoires, were analysed. The TCS score was defined as F50 (clonal expansion) divided by E x V (chaos), with BLOSUM62-based TCRdist calculated between CDR3 peptides within each V-J. Welch's t-statistics and random forest reduced around 510 V-J features to roughly 13, which were used in a naive Bayes classifier (R e1071). TCRdb applied fastp at Q25 and MiXCR to the public reads, then kept only in-frame beta chains. Identical CDR3 proteins give one entry, which carries the most common genes and DNA. For this entry, the V and J calls and clone size follow TCRdb and not the study's own pipeline. The table for this sample lists approximately 740,000 distinct CDR3 sequences; about 14% of them were counted only once. The top ten clonotypes cover approximately 10% of the sample.

The chain employs TRBV6-6 and TRBJ1-4; TRBD1 might be the D gene, on 6 matching bases. This TCR was sampled from a woman between 18 and 30 years old with Graves' hyperthyroidism. Material for sequencing was blood. The CDR3 protein is CASSYSSWGRATSEKLFF. The nucleotides are TGTGCCAGCAGTTACTCGAGTTGGGGGCGCGCAACTAGTGAAAAACTGTTTTTT.